This T cell receptor (beta chain) derives from a study of blood T cell repertoires in COVID-19 (dated by TCRdb to 2020 to 2021). Some background on the complete study: Samples covering the acute and convalescent phases of COVID-19 were provided by collaborators in the United States, Italy and Spain. The sample metadata nearly always contained a de-identified subject ID, COVID-19 status, age in years and sex. Samples were obtained from the ongoing ImmuneRACE study (first 160 participants) and from 1,254 subjects provided by 6 global collaborators. The repertoires were released in a freely available public database meant as a resource for research on the immune response to SARS-CoV-2. Deeply sampled blood TCRbeta repertoires from subjects exposed to, actively infected with, or recovered from COVID-19 were included in the dataset. The material from the prospective study consisted of cDNA or gDNA derived from T cells, B-cell-depleted T cells, or PBMCs. Where available, HLA class I and class II types were taken from metadata supplied by the sample provider and were not determined by assay-based typing. Study-level results and caveats: The amount of clinical and demographic metadata varied by source and participant and was provided uncurated.

Another Seattle source contributed samples from volunteer blood donors who had recovered from COVID-19. Each collaborating institution followed its own protocols to collect whole blood in K2EDTA tubes. For TCRbeta analysis, collaborators shipped samples as frozen whole blood, isolated PBMCs, or DNA extracted from either of those sample types. In the case of this clone: Its antigen target is currently unknown. Base qualities are not at hand, and no much larger clone is one base apart.

V is cut back by 1 base and J by 2 bases, with 9 bases in the junction unmatched. The CDR3 spans 18 residues, from the cysteine through the phenylalanine. CDR3 DNA is the only sequence kept; it has 54 bases, read in frame from the first base. CDR1 and CDR2 are read off the germline V gene as MNHNS and SASEGT. The immunoSEQ Assay, a bias-controlled multiplex PCR, was used to amplify TCRbeta CDR3 regions from genomic DNA. The authors processed their data as follows. Nucleated cell counts per sample were estimated from amplification of reference gene primers within the assay. To quantify the absolute abundance of each unique TCRbeta CDR3 rearrangement, sequence reads were collapsed and filtered. For each sample, productive Simpson clonality was calculated as the square root of Simpson's diversity index over productive rearrangements. This is the immuneACCESS table as TCRdb keeps it, with only in-frame sequences that have V and J called. A part of the clones is gone; compared with another copy, unresolved V genes explain less than half, and the rest is unexplained. V and J calls and clone size come straight from that table; D and trimming were deduced from the DNA. This sample holds 250,000 to 350,000 clones; about 89% were observed only once. 0.85% to 0.95% of the sample goes to the ten largest clones.

The sample taken for sequencing was peripheral blood. This TCR was sampled from a woman between 35 and 50 years old who had recovered from COVID-19. The sequence links TRBV6-1 to TRBJ2-3; the central 10 bases match TRBD1. The nucleotides are TGTGCCAGCAGTGAAGAAATTGACAGGGGGCCTTTCACAGATACGCAGTATTTT. The translation is CASSEEIDRGPFTDTQYF.